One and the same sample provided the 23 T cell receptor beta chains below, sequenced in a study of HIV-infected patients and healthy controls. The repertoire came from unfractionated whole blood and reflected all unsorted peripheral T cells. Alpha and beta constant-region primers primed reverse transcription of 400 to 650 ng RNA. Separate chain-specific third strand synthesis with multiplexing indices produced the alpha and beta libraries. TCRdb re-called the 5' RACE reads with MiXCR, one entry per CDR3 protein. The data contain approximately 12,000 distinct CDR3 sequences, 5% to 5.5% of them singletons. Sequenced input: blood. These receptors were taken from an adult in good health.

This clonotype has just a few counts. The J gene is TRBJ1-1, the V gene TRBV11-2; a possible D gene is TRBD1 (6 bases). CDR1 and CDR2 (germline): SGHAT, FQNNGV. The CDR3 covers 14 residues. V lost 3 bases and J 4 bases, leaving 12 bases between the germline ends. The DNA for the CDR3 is TGTGCCAGCAGCTTGGGGGACACGAGCACTGAAGCTTTCTTT. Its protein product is CASSLGDTSTEAFF.

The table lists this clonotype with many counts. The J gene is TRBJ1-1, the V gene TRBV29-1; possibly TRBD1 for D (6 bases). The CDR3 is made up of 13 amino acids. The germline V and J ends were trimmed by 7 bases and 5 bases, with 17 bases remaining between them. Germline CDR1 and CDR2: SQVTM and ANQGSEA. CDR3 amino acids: CSAGGGGETEAFF. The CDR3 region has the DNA TGCAGCGCCGGGGGGGGCGGGGAAACTGAAGCTTTCTTT.

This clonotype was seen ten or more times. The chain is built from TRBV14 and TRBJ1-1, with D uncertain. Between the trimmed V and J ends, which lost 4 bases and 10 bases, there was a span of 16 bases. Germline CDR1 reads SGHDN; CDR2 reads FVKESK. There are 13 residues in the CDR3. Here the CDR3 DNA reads TGTGCCAGCAGCCCCAGTGGGAGACCTGCAGCTTTCTTT. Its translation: CASSPSGRPAAFF. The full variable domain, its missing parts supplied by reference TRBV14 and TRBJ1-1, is EAGVTQFPSHSVIEKGQTVTLRCDPISGHDNLYWYRRVMGKEIKFLLHFVKESKQDESGMPNNRFLAERTGGTYSTLKVQPAELEDSGVYFCASSPSGRPAAFFGQGTRLTVV.

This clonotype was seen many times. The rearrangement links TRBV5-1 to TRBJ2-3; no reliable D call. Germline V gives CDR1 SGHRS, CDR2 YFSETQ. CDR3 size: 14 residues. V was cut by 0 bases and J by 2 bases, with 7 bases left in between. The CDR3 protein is CASSLAYYTDTQYF. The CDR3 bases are TGCGCCAGCAGCTTGGCCTATTACACAGATACGCAGTATTTT.

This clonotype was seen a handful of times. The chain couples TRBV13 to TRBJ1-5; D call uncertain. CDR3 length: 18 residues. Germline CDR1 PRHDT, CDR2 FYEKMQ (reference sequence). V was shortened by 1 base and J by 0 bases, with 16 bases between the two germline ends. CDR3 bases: TGTGCCAGCAGCTTAGTTGGAAATACGGGGTATAGCAATCAGCCCCAGCATTTT. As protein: CASSLVGNTGYSNQPQHF.

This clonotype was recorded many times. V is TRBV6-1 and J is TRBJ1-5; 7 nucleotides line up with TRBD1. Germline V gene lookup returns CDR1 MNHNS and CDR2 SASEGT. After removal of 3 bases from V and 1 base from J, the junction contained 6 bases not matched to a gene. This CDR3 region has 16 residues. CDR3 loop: CASSDRQGGSNQPQHF. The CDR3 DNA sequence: TGTGCCAGCAGTGACCGACAGGGTGGGAGCAATCAGCCCCAGCATTTT.

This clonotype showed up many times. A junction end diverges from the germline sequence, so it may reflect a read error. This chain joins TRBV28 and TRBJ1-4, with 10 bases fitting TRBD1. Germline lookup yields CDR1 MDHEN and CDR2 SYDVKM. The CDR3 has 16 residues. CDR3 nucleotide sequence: TGTGCCAGCAGCTTATCCCGGGACAGGGGAGGTGAAAAACTGTTTTTT. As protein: CASSLSRDRGGEKLFF.

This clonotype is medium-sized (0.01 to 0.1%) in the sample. CDR3: CSVVNTRGGTEAFF. In DNA form, the CDR3 reads TGCAGCGTAGTAAATACCAGGGGAGGGACTGAAGCTTTCTTT. J is TRBJ1-1 and V is TRBV29-1; the D gene is possibly TRBD1 (6 bases). The germline V gene has CDR1 SQVTM and CDR2 ANQGSEA. V was cut by 6 bases and J by 5 bases, with 19 bases left in between. CDR3 length: 14 amino acids.

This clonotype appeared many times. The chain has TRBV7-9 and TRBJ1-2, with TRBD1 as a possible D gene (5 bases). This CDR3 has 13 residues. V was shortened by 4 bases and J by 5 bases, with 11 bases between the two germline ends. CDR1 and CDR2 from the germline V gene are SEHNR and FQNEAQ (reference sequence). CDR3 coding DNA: TGTGCCAGCAGCTCGGGACTGGATTATGGCTACACCTTC. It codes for CASSSGLDYGYTF. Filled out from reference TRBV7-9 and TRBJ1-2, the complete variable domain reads DTGVSQNPRHKITKRGQNVTFRCDPISEHNRLYWYRQTLGQGPEFLTYFQNEAQLEKSRLLSDRFSAERPKGSFSTLEIQRTEQGDSAMYLCASSSGLDYGYTFGSGTRLTVV.

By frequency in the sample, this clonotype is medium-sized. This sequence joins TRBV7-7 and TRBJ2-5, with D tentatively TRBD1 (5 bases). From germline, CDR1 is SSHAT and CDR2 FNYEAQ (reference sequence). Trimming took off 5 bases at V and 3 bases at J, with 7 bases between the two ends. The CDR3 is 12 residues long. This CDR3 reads CASSPGKETQYF. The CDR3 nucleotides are TGTGCCAGCAGCCCAGGGAAAGAGACCCAGTACTTC.

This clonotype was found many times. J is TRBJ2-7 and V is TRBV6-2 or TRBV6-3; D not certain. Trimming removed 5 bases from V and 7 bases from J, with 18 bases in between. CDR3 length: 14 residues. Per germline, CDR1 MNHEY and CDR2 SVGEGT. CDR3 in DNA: TGTGCCAGCAGTACCGTCGGCCCGCTGAAGGAGCAGTACTTC. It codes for CASSTVGPLKEQYF.

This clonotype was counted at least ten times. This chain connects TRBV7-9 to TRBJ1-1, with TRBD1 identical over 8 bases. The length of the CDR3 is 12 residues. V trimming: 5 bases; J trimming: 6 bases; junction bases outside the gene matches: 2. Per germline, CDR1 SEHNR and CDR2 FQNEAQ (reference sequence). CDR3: CASSARGPEAFF. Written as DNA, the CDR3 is TGTGCCAGCAGCGCCAGGGGGCCTGAAGCTTTCTTT.

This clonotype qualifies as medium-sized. CDR3 in DNA: TGTGCCAGCAGCTTAGGGCCCGCCGTCGCCACTGAAGCTTTCTTT. Its translation: CASSLGPAVATEAFF. The gene calls are TRBV5-5 and TRBJ1-1; no clear D. Germline V gene data show CDR1 as SGHKS and CDR2 as YYEKEE (reference sequence). The V and J ends lost 2 bases and 4 bases respectively, with 15 bases between them. CDR3 length equals 15 residues. The variable domain in full, with the rest retrieved from reference TRBV5-5 and TRBJ1-1, is DAGVTQSPTHLIKTRGQQVTLRCSPISGHKSVSWYQQVLGQGPQFIFQYYEKEERGRGNFPDRFSARQFPNYSSELNVNALLLGDSALYLCASSLGPAVATEAFFGQGTRLTVV.

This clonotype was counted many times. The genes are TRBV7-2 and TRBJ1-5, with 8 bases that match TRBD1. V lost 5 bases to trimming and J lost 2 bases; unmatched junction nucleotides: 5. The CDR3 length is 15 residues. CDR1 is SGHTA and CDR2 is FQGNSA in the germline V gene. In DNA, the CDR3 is TGTGCCAGCAGCATACAGGGGGGAGGCAATCAGCCCCAGCATTTT. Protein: CASSIQGGGNQPQHF.

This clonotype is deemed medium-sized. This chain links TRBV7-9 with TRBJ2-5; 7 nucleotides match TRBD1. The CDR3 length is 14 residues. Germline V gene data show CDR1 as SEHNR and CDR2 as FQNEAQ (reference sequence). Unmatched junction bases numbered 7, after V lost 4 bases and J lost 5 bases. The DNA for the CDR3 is TGTGCCAGCAGCTCGACAGGGCCAGGGGAGACCCAGTACTTC. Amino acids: CASSSTGPGETQYF.

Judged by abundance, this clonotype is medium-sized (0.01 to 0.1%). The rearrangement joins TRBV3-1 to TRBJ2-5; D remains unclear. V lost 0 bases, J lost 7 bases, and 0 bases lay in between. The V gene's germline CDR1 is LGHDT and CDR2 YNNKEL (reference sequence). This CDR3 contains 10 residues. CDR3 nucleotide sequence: TGTGCCAGCAGCCAAGAGACCCAGTACTTC. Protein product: CASSQETQYF.

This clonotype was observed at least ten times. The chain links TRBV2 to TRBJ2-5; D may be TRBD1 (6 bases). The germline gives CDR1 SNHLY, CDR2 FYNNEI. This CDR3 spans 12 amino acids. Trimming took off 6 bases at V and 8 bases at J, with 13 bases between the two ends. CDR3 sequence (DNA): TGTGCCAGCAGCGCTAAACAGGGAACCCAGTACTTC. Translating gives CASSAKQGTQYF.

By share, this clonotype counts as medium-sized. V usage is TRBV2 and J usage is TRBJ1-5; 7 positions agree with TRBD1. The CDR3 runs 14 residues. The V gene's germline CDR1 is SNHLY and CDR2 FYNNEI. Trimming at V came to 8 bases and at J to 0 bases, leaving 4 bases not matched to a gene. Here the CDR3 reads CASLGTASNQPQHF. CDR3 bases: TGTGCCAGCCTAGGGACAGCTAGCAATCAGCCCCAGCATTTT.

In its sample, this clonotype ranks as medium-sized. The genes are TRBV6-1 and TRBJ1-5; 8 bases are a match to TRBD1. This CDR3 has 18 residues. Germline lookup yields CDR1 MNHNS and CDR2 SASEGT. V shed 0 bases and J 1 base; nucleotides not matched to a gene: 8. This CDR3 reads CASSEATGGVGSNQPQHF. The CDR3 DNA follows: TGTGCCAGCAGTGAAGCAACAGGGGGGGTCGGAAGCAATCAGCCCCAGCATTTT.

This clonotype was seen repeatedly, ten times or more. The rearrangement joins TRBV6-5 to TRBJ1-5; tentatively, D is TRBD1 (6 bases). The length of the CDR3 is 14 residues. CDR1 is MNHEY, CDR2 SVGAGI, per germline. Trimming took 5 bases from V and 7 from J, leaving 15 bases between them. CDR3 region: CASSTGLVGQPQHF. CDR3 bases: TGTGCCAGCAGTACAGGGTTGGTTGGACAGCCCCAGCATTTT.

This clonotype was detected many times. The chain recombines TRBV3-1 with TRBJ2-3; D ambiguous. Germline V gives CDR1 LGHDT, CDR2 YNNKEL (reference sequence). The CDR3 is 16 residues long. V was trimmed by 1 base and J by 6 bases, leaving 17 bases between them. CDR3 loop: CASSQGTARSRDTQYF. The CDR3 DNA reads TGTGCCAGCAGCCAAGGAACCGCTAGAAGCAGGGATACGCAGTATTTT.

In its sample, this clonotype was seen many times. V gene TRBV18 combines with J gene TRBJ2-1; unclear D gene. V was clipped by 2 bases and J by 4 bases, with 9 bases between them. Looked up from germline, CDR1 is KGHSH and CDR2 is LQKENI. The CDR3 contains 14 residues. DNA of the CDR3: TGTGCCAGCTCACCAGTGCCGGTATACAATGAGCAGTTCTTC. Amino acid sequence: CASSPVPVYNEQFF.

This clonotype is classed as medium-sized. The CDR3 reads CASSFIGRGSTDTQYF. CDR3 sequence (DNA): TGTGCCAGCAGCTTTATTGGGCGGGGCAGCACAGATACGCAGTATTTT. This chain links TRBV7-2 with TRBJ2-3; possible D gene TRBD2, 6 bases. There are 16 residues in the CDR3. Germline assignment: CDR1 SGHTA and CDR2 FQGNSA. V was clipped by 3 bases and J by 0 bases, with 13 bases between them.